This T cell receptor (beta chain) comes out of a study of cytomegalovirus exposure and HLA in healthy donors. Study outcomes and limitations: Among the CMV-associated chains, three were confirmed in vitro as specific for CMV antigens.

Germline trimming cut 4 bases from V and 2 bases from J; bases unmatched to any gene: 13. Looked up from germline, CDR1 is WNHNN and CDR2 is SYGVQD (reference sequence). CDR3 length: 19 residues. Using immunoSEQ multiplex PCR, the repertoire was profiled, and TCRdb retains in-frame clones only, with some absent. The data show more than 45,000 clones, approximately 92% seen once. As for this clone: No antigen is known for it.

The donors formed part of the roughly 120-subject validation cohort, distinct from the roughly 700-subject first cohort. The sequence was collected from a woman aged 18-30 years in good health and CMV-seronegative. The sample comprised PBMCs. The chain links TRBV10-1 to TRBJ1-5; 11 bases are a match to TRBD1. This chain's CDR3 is CASSGGSPGQGVRNQPQHF. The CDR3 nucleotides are TGCGCCAGCAGTGGCGGATCTCCGGGACAGGGGGTTCGCAATCAGCCCCAGCATTTT.